These 29 T cell receptor beta chains were sequenced from one sample in a study of early T cells in non-severe SARS-CoV-2 infection. TCRdb ran MiXCR on the 5' RACE reads and lists one entry per CDR3 protein. The data show tens of thousands of distinct CDR3 sequences, 5.3% seen once. Sequencing used whole blood. Receptor source: an adult who was a healthcare worker with PCR-confirmed SARS-CoV-2 infection or an uninfected control (not recorded which).

This clonotype came up many times. This chain uses TRBV27 with TRBJ2-3; D is uncertain. CDR1 and CDR2 (germline): MNHEY, SMNVEV (reference sequence). V was clipped by 3 bases and J by 8 bases, with 6 bases between them. The CDR3 runs to 11 residues. CDR3 residues: CASSFAGTQYF. The DNA for the CDR3 is TGTGCCAGCAGTTTTGCCGGTACGCAGTATTTT.

In this sample, this clonotype turned up many times. The gene calls are TRBV5-1 and TRBJ2-1, with D possibly being TRBD2 (6 bases). The CDR3 consists of 15 residues. Germline CDR1 and CDR2: SGHRS and YFSETQ. The germline V and J ends were trimmed by 0 bases and 3 bases, with 10 bases remaining between them. CDR3 amino acids: CASSLVGGVYNEQFF. Here the CDR3 DNA reads TGCGCCAGCAGCTTGGTTGGCGGGGTCTACAATGAGCAGTTCTTC.

This clonotype has just a few counts. J is TRBJ2-7 and V is TRBV24-1; D uncertain. CDR1 is KGHDR, CDR2 SFDVKD, per germline. The CDR3 contains 14 residues. V lost 3 bases and J 4 bases, leaving 12 bases between the germline ends. This chain's CDR3 is CATSDPSKGYEQYF. CDR3 nucleotides: TGTGCCACCAGTGATCCGTCGAAGGGATACGAGCAGTACTTC.

This clonotype was observed many times. The chain recombines TRBV3-1 with TRBJ2-1; 9 positions agree with TRBD2. Germline CDR1 is LGHDT and CDR2 is YNNKEL (reference sequence). V dropped 0 bases and J dropped 2; count of bases not matched to a gene: 17. The CDR3 contains 21 residues. CDR3 in DNA: TGTGCCAGCAGCCAAGATCCTCTCCGGCTACTAGCGGGCCTCCCCTACAATGAGCAGTTCTTC. Its protein product is CASSQDPLRLLAGLPYNEQFF.

The sample holds many counts of this clonotype. This CDR3 reads CASSRTGSSYEQYF. The CDR3 nucleotides read TGTGCCAGCAGCAGGACAGGGAGCTCCTACGAGCAGTACTTC. This chain uses TRBV28 with TRBJ2-7; 8 bases match TRBD1. CDR1 and CDR2 (germline): MDHEN, SYDVKM. The V and J ends lost 6 bases and 0 bases, in that order; junction bases with no gene match: 4. CDR3 length: 14 amino acids. Supplemented by reference TRBV28 and TRBJ2-7, the full variable domain reads DVKVTQSSRYLVKRTGEKVFLECVQDMDHENMFWYRQDPGLGLRLIYFSYDVKMKEKGDIPEGYSVSREKKERFSLILESASTNQTSMYLCASSRTGSSYEQYFGPGTRLTVT.

This sequence joins TRBV9 and TRBJ2-3; TRBD2 agrees at 10 bases. The V segment lost 2 bases and the J segment 3 bases; nucleotides outside the gene matches: 3. CDR3 length: 15 amino acids. CDR1 SGDLS and CDR2 YYNGEE come from the germline V gene. This CDR3 reads CASSVSGGDTDTQYF. The CDR3 DNA reads TGTGCCAGCAGCGTGAGCGGGGGGGATACAGATACGCAGTATTTT.

In this sample, this clonotype turned up a few times. This chain links TRBV12-3 or TRBV12-4 with TRBJ1-1; D not resolved. CDR3 size: 12 residues. Trimming cost V 5 bases and J 10 bases, with 14 bases left between them. The CDR3 spells CASSRGWAVAFF. The CDR3 region has the DNA TGTGCCAGCAGTCGTGGGTGGGCCGTAGCTTTCTTT.

The rearrangement uses TRBV20-1 and TRBJ1-5; 7 bases align to TRBD1. The V segment lost 3 bases and the J segment 5 bases; nucleotides outside the gene matches: 7. This CDR3 spans 14 amino acids. CDR1 is DFQATT, CDR2 SNEGSKA, per germline (reference sequence). The CDR3 region is CSASDRDSHQPQHF. CDR3 coding DNA: TGCAGTGCTAGTGACCGGGACAGCCATCAGCCCCAGCATTTT.

This clonotype showed up many times. J is TRBJ1-2 and V is TRBV21-1; the D segment call TRBD1 is taken from the table without a DNA check. TRBV21-1 is a known pseudogene. The CDR3 consists of 19 residues. CDR3 in DNA: TGTGCCAGCAGCAAAGGAAAGAACAGGGAAATTAGTAGGAACTATGGCTACACCTTC. Protein sequence: CASSKGKNREISRNYGYTF.

This clonotype is classed as medium-sized. This sequence joins TRBV7-6 and TRBJ2-1; the D gene is possibly TRBD2 (6 bases). Trimming stripped 5 bases from V and 4 bases from J, with 15 bases between. Germline V gene data show CDR1 as SGHVS and CDR2 as FNYEAQ. The CDR3 length is 15 residues. CDR3 loop: CASSPRGGEYNEQFF. DNA for the CDR3: TGTGCCAGCAGCCCTAGAGGCGGGGAGTACAATGAGCAGTTCTTC.

This clonotype was observed a handful of times. The chain recombines TRBV7-9 with TRBJ2-7, with D perhaps given as TRBD1 or TRBD2 (6 bases each). This CDR3 has 14 residues. V lost 3 bases to trimming and J lost 5 bases, with 14 bases between them. Per germline, CDR1 SEHNR and CDR2 FQNEAQ (reference sequence). The CDR3 is CASSLSGATNEQYF. The CDR3 nucleotides are TGTGCCAGCAGCTTGTCGGGGGCGACCAACGAGCAGTACTTC.

The chain joins TRBV20-1 to TRBJ2-7; the D is unclear. Germline values: CDR1 DFQATT, CDR2 SNEGSKA (reference sequence). The CDR3 is 13 amino acids. V was cut by 5 bases and J by 2 bases, with 13 bases left in between. CDR3 in DNA: TGCAGTGCTCCAAACTACGACGCCTACGAGCAGTACTTC. Translation: CSAPNYDAYEQYF.

This clonotype was counted at least ten times. The chain is built from TRBV12-3 or TRBV12-4 and TRBJ2-5, with 10 bases matching TRBD2. The CDR3 is 16 amino acids. V was clipped by 3 bases and J by 5 bases; unmatched bases: 9. CDR3 sequence: CASSFGTSALGETQYF. CDR3 bases: TGTGCCAGCAGTTTTGGGACTAGCGCCTTGGGGGAGACCCAGTACTTC.

This clonotype was seen more than once but under ten times. V and J are TRBV12-3 or TRBV12-4 and TRBJ1-1; no definite D call. The CDR3 consists of 14 residues. The V and J ends lost 3 bases and 1 base respectively, with 9 bases between them. CDR3 protein: CASSFEASNTEAFF. Here the CDR3 DNA reads TGTGCCAGCAGTTTCGAGGCATCGAACACTGAAGCTTTCTTT.

V gene TRBV2 combines with J gene TRBJ2-2, with D perhaps assigned TRBD1 or TRBD2 (5 bases each). The CDR3 loop spans 13 amino acids. CDR1 is SNHLY and CDR2 is FYNNEI in the germline V gene. Trimming pared 7 bases from V and 6 bases from J, leaving 12 bases between. Here the CDR3 DNA reads TGTGCCAGCATCCTTCAGGGACCCGGGGAGCTGTTTTTT. Protein: CASILQGPGELFF.

This clonotype was recorded at least ten times. The chain is built from TRBV7-9 and TRBJ2-5; 10 bases agree with TRBD1. The length of the CDR3 is 19 residues. CDR1 is SEHNR and CDR2 is FQNEAQ in the germline V gene (reference sequence). The J segment lost 2 bases and the V segment lost 5 bases, leaving 17 bases of the junction unmatched. The CDR3 loop reads CASSRNLRPDRGLQETQYF. CDR3 nucleotide sequence: TGTGCCAGCAGCCGTAACCTCCGTCCGGACAGGGGGTTACAAGAGACCCAGTACTTC.

In its sample, this clonotype was seen many times. This chain uses TRBV7-3 with TRBJ2-3, with D maybe TRBD1 (6 bases). This CDR3 has 14 amino acids. Germline CDR1 SGHTA, CDR2 FQGTGA. The ends were cut back, 4 bases at V and 5 bases at J, with 13 bases in the middle. CDR3 nucleotides: TGTGCCAGCAGCTCAGGGGACGGGCAAGATACGCAGTATTTT. It codes for CASSSGDGQDTQYF.

This clonotype was seen repeatedly, ten times or more. The chain employs TRBV29-1 and TRBJ2-1; 7 nucleotides align to TRBD1. J gave up 7 bases and V 3 bases, and 3 bases lay outside the gene matches. The CDR3 is made up of 12 amino acids. Germline V gene data show CDR1 as SQVTM and CDR2 as ANQGSEA. The CDR3: CSVDSGGNEQFF. DNA for the CDR3: TGCAGCGTTGATTCAGGGGGTAATGAGCAGTTCTTC.

The J gene is TRBJ2-1, the V gene TRBV7-9, with 9 bases that match TRBD2. CDR3 length equals 14 residues. With V trimmed by 10 bases and J by 4 bases, 8 bases remained unmatched. Germline CDR1 reads SEHNR; CDR2 reads FQNEAQ (reference sequence). In nucleotides, the CDR3 is TGTGCCATTCCCGAGACTAGCGGTTACAATGAGCAGTTCTTC. This translates into CAIPETSGYNEQFF.

This clonotype appeared many times. This chain joins TRBV11-2 and TRBJ2-1, with no clear D. Looked up from germline, CDR1 is SGHAT and CDR2 is FQNNGV. V was shortened by 5 bases and J by 5 bases, with 13 bases between the two germline ends. This CDR3 has 14 residues. The CDR3 DNA sequence: TGTGCCAGCAGCCGTTCGGACGATAACAATGAGCAGTTCTTC. Translated, it gives CASSRSDDNNEQFF.

In this sample, this clonotype turned up many times. The rearrangement links TRBV11-3 to TRBJ2-5; no clear D. CDR3 length equals 11 residues. Looked up from germline, CDR1 is SGHNT and CDR2 is YENEEA. Between the trimmed V and J ends, which lost 4 bases and 0 bases, there was a span of 0 bases. Written as DNA, the CDR3 is TGTGCCAGCAGCTACCAAGAGACCCAGTACTTC. This codes for CASSYQETQYF.

This clonotype occurred many times. The chain is built from TRBV12-5 and TRBJ2-7; D is possibly TRBD2 (6 bases). Germline CDR1 and CDR2: LGHNT and FRNRAP. V was clipped by 8 bases and J by 4 bases, with 18 bases between them. The CDR3 totals 14 residues. The CDR3 is CASRRDWASYEQYF. The CDR3 nucleotides are TGTGCTAGTCGCCGGGACTGGGCCTCATACGAGCAGTACTTC.

This clonotype was seen many times. The chain links TRBV7-3 to TRBJ2-5, with D perhaps being TRBD1 or TRBD2 (5 bases each). The CDR3 is made up of 15 amino acids. Trimming took 5 bases from V and 2 from J, leaving 15 bases between them. Germline CDR1 and CDR2: SGHTA and FQGTGA. As DNA, the CDR3 is TGTGCCAGCAGCCCGGGACGGCGGTGGCAAGAGACCCAGTACTTC. It translates to CASSPGRRWQETQYF.

This clonotype was observed at least ten times. The chain uses TRBV7-2 and TRBJ2-3, with 9 bases lining up with TRBD2. CDR3 size: 15 residues. The V segment lost 5 bases and the J segment 4 bases; nucleotides outside the gene matches: 7. CDR1 is SGHTA, CDR2 FQGNSA, per germline. In DNA, the CDR3 is TGTGCCAGCAGCAAACCGACTAGCGGAGCAGATACGCAGTATTTT. Translated: CASSKPTSGADTQYF.

This clonotype has ten or more counts. This chain connects TRBV19 to TRBJ2-7; perhaps TRBD1 as D (6 bases). Between the trimmed V and J ends, which lost 5 bases and 2 bases, there was a span of 16 bases. The germline gives CDR1 LNHDA, CDR2 SQIVND (reference sequence). The length of the CDR3 is 15 residues. The CDR3 region has the DNA TGTGCCAGTAGTCCCCCCGGGACAAGGACCTACGAGCAGTACTTC. This gives the protein CASSPPGTRTYEQYF.

The table lists this clonotype with many counts. The chain combines TRBV29-1 with TRBJ2-5; D possibly corresponds to TRBD1 (6 bases). V gave up 5 bases and J gave up 4 bases, with 11 bases separating them. This CDR3 spans 12 amino acids. In germline, CDR1 is SQVTM, CDR2 ANQGSEA. CDR3 in amino acids: CSVLTDRETQYF. Written as DNA, the CDR3 is TGCAGCGTTTTAACGGACAGAGAGACCCAGTACTTC.

This clonotype was detected only a few times. This chain joins TRBV5-1 and TRBJ2-1; weak D call: TRBD2 (6 bases). CDR3 size: 13 residues. The ends were cut back, 6 bases at V and 9 bases at J, with 16 bases in the middle. Germline assignment: CDR1 SGHRS and CDR2 YFSETQ. The CDR3 sequence is CASTPSVGGEQFF. Written as DNA, the CDR3 is TGCGCCAGCACCCCATCCGTGGGGGGTGAGCAGTTCTTC.

The rearrangement joins TRBV18 to TRBJ2-7, with D perhaps being TRBD1 or TRBD2 (5 bases each). Trimming left V 3 bases short and J 9 bases short, with 9 bases between. Per the germline V gene, CDR1 is KGHSH and CDR2 is LQKENI. The length of the CDR3 is 11 residues. In nucleotides, the CDR3 is TGTGCCAGCTCACCGTCAGGGAGGCAGTACTTC. Encoded protein: CASSPSGRQYF.

This clonotype was counted at least ten times. V gene TRBV9 combines with J gene TRBJ2-1; perhaps TRBD1 as D (5 bases). CDR3 length: 16 amino acids. With 2 bases removed from V and 4 bases from J, the gap between germline ends came to 16 bases. CDR1 SGDLS and CDR2 YYNGEE come from the germline V gene. In DNA form, the CDR3 reads TGTGCCAGCAGCGTCAGACAGAGCCCGCTATACAATGAGCAGTTCTTC. Amino acids: CASSVRQSPLYNEQFF.